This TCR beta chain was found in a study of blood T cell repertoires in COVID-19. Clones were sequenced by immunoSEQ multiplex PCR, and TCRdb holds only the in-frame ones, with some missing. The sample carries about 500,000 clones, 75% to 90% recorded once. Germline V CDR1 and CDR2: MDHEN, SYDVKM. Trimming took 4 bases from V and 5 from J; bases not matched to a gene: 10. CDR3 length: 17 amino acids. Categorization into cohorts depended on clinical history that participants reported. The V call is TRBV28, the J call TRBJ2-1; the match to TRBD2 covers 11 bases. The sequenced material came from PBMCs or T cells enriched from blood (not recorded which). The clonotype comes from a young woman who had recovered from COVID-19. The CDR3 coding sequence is TGTGCCAGCAGTTCCTCCTATAGCGGGGGGGCCCACAATGAGCAGTTCTTC. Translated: CASSSSYSGGAHNEQFF. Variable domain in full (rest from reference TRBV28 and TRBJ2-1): DVKVTQSSRYLVKRTGEKVFLECVQDMDHENMFWYRQDPGLGLRLIYFSYDVKMKEKGDIPEGYSVSREKKERFSLILESASTNQTSMYLCASSSSYSGGAHNEQFFGPGTRLTVL.